These 17 T cell receptor beta chains share one sample of origin, sequenced in a study of blood T cell repertoires in COVID-19. TCRdb's copy holds only in-frame clones and misses some; the assay was immunoSEQ multiplex PCR. The sample lists about 270,000 clones; 88% were seen once. Sequencing was carried out using PBMCs or T cells enriched from blood (not recorded which). Source of these receptors: a woman in her forties or fifties who had recovered from COVID-19.

CDR3 sequence: CASSVGGRSYEQYF. As DNA, the CDR3 is TGTGCCAGCAGCGTAGGGGGGCGCAGCTACGAGCAGTACTTC. The genes are TRBV9 and TRBJ2-7, with a possible D match to TRBD1 (6 bases). The CDR3 has 14 residues. The V end lost 0 bases, the J end lost 3 bases, and 10 bases lay between the germline ends. The germline V gene encodes CDR1 SGDLS and CDR2 YYNGEE.

To note about this clone: The same CDR3 also results from other DNA sequences found in this sample. The CDR3 here is CASSLNTGELFF. DNA for the CDR3: TGTGCCAGCAGTCTTAACACCGGGGAGCTGTTTTTT. J is TRBJ2-2 and V is TRBV28; D not certain. This CDR3 has 12 residues. Germline V CDR1 and CDR2: MDHEN, SYDVKM. V was trimmed by 5 bases and J by 2 bases, leaving 3 bases between them.

This sequence joins TRBV19 and TRBJ1-5; a possible D gene is TRBD1 (6 bases). V lost 7 bases and J 0 bases, leaving 13 bases between the germline ends. Germline V CDR1 and CDR2: LNHDA, SQIVND (reference sequence). The CDR3 extends over 15 amino acids. Here the CDR3 DNA reads TGTGCCAGTACCCGAGGGGGATATAGCAATCAGCCCCAGCATTTT. Translating gives CASTRGGYSNQPQHF.

This rearrangement joins TRBV19 to TRBJ2-7, with TRBD2 as a possible D gene (5 bases). There are 12 residues in the CDR3. Germline values: CDR1 LNHDA, CDR2 SQIVND (reference sequence). V lost 3 bases and J lost 2, with 5 bases in between. CDR3 protein: CASSISAYEQYF. The CDR3 region has the DNA TGTGCCAGTAGTATTAGCGCCTACGAGCAGTACTTC.

The chain couples TRBV27 to TRBJ2-6; TRBD2 is a possible D gene (6 bases). The CDR3 loop spans 16 amino acids. Germline lookup yields CDR1 MNHEY and CDR2 SMNVEV (reference sequence). Deletions cut 7 bases from V and 1 base from J, with 14 bases between. The chain's CDR3 is CASTLMGGSGANVLTF. The CDR3 region has the DNA TGTGCCAGCACACTAATGGGGGGTTCTGGGGCCAACGTCCTGACTTTC.

The chain joins TRBV2 to TRBJ2-3; no definite D call. In germline, CDR1 is SNHLY, CDR2 FYNNEI. Between the trimmed V and J ends, which lost 7 bases and 6 bases, there was a span of 5 bases. The CDR3 runs 10 residues. CDR3 residues: CASNLDTQYF. CDR3 sequence (DNA): TGTGCCAGCAACTTGGATACGCAGTATTTT.

V gene TRBV2 combines with J gene TRBJ2-1; TRBD2 is a possible D gene (8 bases). Trimming pared 6 bases from V and 8 bases from J, leaving 20 bases between. CDR1 and CDR2 from the germline V gene are SNHLY and FYNNEI. The CDR3 extends over 15 amino acids. CDR3 bases: TGTGCCAGCAGACCCGACAGGGCCGGGAGGGATGAGCAGTTCTTC. This translates into CASRPDRAGRDEQFF.

The chain recombines TRBV7-2 with TRBJ1-6; 8 positions agree with TRBD1. This CDR3 is 15 amino acids long. Looked up from germline, CDR1 is SGHTA and CDR2 is FQGNSA. V trimming: 5 bases; J trimming: 11 bases; junction bases outside the gene matches: 11. The DNA for the CDR3 is TGTGCCAGCAGCCGCGACAGGGGCCGGGGGGCACCCCTCCACTTT. Protein sequence: CASSRDRGRGAPLHF. Together with reference TRBV7-2 and TRBJ1-6, the CDR3 gives the full variable domain: GAGVSQSPSNKVTEKGKDVELRCDPISGHTALYWYRQSLGQGLEFLIYFQGNSAPDKSGLPSDRFSAERTGGSVSTLTIQRTQQEDSAVYLCASSRDRGRGAPLHFGNGTRLTVT.

The chain joins TRBV25-1 to TRBJ1-1; no clear D. The CDR3 length is 13 residues. V shed 6 bases and J shed 4 bases, with 12 bases lying between them. CDR1 and CDR2 from the germline V gene are MGHDK and SYGVNS. CDR3 sequence (DNA): TGTGCCAGCAGAACCGGGTGGAGCACTGAAGCTTTCTTT. Amino acids: CASRTGWSTEAFF.

The chain joins TRBV5-1 to TRBJ1-1; weak D call: TRBD1 (6 bases). This CDR3 comprises 14 residues. Germline V CDR1 and CDR2: SGHRS, YFSETQ. Trimming shortened V by 2 bases and J by 4 bases, and 12 bases separated the two germline ends. CDR3 DNA sequence: TGCGCCAGCAGCTTTAGGACAGAGAGCACTGAAGCTTTCTTT. Protein sequence: CASSFRTESTEAFF.

The CDR3 spells CASSLAHPGSVDGYTF. CDR3 in DNA: TGCGCCAGCAGCTTGGCCCATCCTGGTTCTGTAGATGGCTACACCTTC. The rearrangement links TRBV5-1 to TRBJ1-2, with no clear D. CDR3 size: 16 residues. The V end lost 0 bases, the J end lost 6 bases, and 18 bases lay between the germline ends. Germline loops: CDR1 SGHRS, CDR2 YFSETQ.

This clone was seen only once. The J gene is TRBJ2-1, the V gene TRBV5-6, with D tentatively TRBD1 (6 bases). The CDR3 contains 15 residues. Germline V gene data show CDR1 as SGHDT and CDR2 as YYEEEE. Deletions cut 0 bases from V and 2 bases from J, with 9 bases between. For the CDR3, the DNA is TGTGCCAGCAGCTTGGATTCAGGGGCCTACAATGAGCAGTTCTTC. Amino acids: CASSLDSGAYNEQFF.

The V and J genes are TRBV19 and TRBJ2-7; 12 positions agree with TRBD2. V was pared by 5 bases and J by 3 bases, with 5 bases of the junction left unmatched. This CDR3 has 15 residues. CDR1 LNHDA and CDR2 SQIVND come from the germline V gene (reference sequence). CDR3 sequence: CASSSGLAGHYEQYF. The DNA for the CDR3 is TGTGCCAGTAGTTCGGGACTAGCGGGCCACTACGAGCAGTACTTC. The whole variable domain, filled in from reference TRBV19 and TRBJ2-7, reads DGGITQSPKYLFRKEGQNVTLSCEQNLNHDAMYWYRQDPGQGLRLIYYSQIVNDFQKGDIAEGYSVSREKKESFPLTVTSAQKNPTAFYLCASSSGLAGHYEQYFGPGTRLTVT.

The J gene is TRBJ2-1, the V gene TRBV7-2; 9 bases align to TRBD2. The CDR3 has 16 amino acids. Germline-derived CDR1 and CDR2 are SGHTA and FQGNSA. V dropped 2 bases and J dropped 6; count of bases not matched to a gene: 8. CDR3 amino acids: CASSLMAGGPLNEQFF. In DNA form, the CDR3 reads TGTGCCAGCAGCTTAATGGCGGGAGGGCCCCTCAATGAGCAGTTCTTC. The whole variable domain, filled in from reference TRBV7-2 and TRBJ2-1, reads GAGVSQSPSNKVTEKGKDVELRCDPISGHTALYWYRQSLGQGLEFLIYFQGNSAPDKSGLPSDRFSAERTGGSVSTLTIQRTQQEDSAVYLCASSLMAGGPLNEQFFGPGTRLTVL.

This clone was picked up a small number of times. The chain carries TRBV5-1 and TRBJ1-1, with D unresolved. Germline CDR1 is SGHRS and CDR2 is YFSETQ. The V and J ends lost 0 bases and 1 base respectively, with 16 bases between them. This CDR3 comprises 17 residues. The CDR3 sequence is CASSLVGGSKGNTEAFF. The CDR3 nucleotides are TGCGCCAGCAGCTTGGTTGGCGGATCGAAAGGGAACACTGAAGCTTTCTTT.

The chain is built from TRBV7-3 and TRBJ2-2; D gene ambiguous. V lost 1 base, J lost 6 bases, and 6 bases lay in between. The CDR3 loop spans 13 amino acids. CDR1 and CDR2 from the germline V gene are SGHTA and FQGTGA. The CDR3 nucleotides read TGTGCCAGCAGCTTAAGGGCCCCCGGGGAGCTGTTTTTT. This sequence encodes CASSLRAPGELFF.

V is TRBV7-6 and J is TRBJ2-1, with unresolved D. Trimming shortened V by 4 bases and J by 4 bases, and 8 bases separated the two germline ends. This CDR3 comprises 13 residues. From germline, CDR1 is SGHVS and CDR2 FNYEAQ. DNA of the CDR3: TGTGCCAGCAGCTCCACAGTTTACAATGAGCAGTTCTTC. Protein product: CASSSTVYNEQFF.